Below are 24 T cell receptor beta chains sequenced from a single sample in a study of T cells after posttransplantation cyclophosphamide. Sequencing was performed with immunoSEQ multiplex PCR; in TCRdb, only in-frame clones are kept and a portion is missing. The data list 6,000 to 8,000 clones, none observed once; 4.5% to 7% falls to the top ten. Busulfan-fludarabine conditioning, marrow transplant, and cyclophosphamide on days +3 and +4 were administered. This sample comprised PBMCs, obtained after an allogeneic stem cell transplant with post-transplant cyclophosphamide. These receptor sequences come from a young adult male patient who received an allogeneic stem cell transplant from an unrelated donor, was CMV-positive, and had acute and chronic GVHD. Some T cells here may be from the graft donor.

This clone is medium-sized in the sample. The chain uses TRBV12-3 or TRBV12-4 and TRBJ1-1; D unclear. V dropped 3 bases and J dropped 3 bases, with 8 bases sitting between them. The CDR3 covers 13 residues. DNA for the CDR3: TGTGCCAGCAGTTTCAGAAGGGACACTGAAGCTTTCTTT. Translating gives CASSFRRDTEAFF.

This clone showed up many times. The rearrangement links TRBV4-1 to TRBJ2-7; TRBD1 agrees at 7 bases. This CDR3 has 13 residues. Germline V CDR1 and CDR2: MGHRA, YSYEKL. The V gene end was trimmed by 7 bases and the J gene end by 7 bases; junction bases not matched to a gene: 10. The CDR3 region is CASTLQQGSEQYF. CDR3 DNA sequence: TGCGCCAGCACCCTTCAACAGGGGAGTGAGCAGTACTTC.

Many counts were recorded for this clone. This sequence joins TRBV7-2 and TRBJ2-7, with D perhaps matching TRBD1 (5 bases). The CDR3 contains 15 residues. V was trimmed by 0 bases and J by 1 base, leaving 10 bases between them. Looked up from germline, CDR1 is SGHTA and CDR2 is FQGNSA. The CDR3: CASSLAHRQSYEQYF. The CDR3 nucleotides read TGTGCCAGCAGCTTAGCCCACAGACAGTCCTACGAGCAGTACTTC.

By sample share, this clone is medium-sized (0.01 to 0.1%). This chain's CDR3 is CASSDPGLNTEAFF. As DNA, the CDR3 is TGTGCCAGCAGTGATCCGGGTCTGAACACTGAAGCTTTCTTT. The chain has TRBV2 and TRBJ1-1; D gene ambiguous. The CDR3 is 14 amino acids. Trimming cost V 3 bases and J 0 bases, with 8 bases left between them. The germline CDR1 and CDR2 sequences are SNHLY and FYNNEI.

This clone was observed at least ten times. The gene calls are TRBV10-2 and TRBJ2-3; D might be TRBD1 (6 bases). CDR1 is WSHSY, CDR2 SAAADI, per germline. The CDR3 has 16 amino acids. V dropped 8 bases and J dropped 1 base, with 19 bases sitting between them. CDR3 loop: CASGMGHSTRTDTQYF. The CDR3 DNA reads TGCGCCAGCGGGATGGGACATTCGACCCGCACAGATACGCAGTATTTT.

This clone was seen ten or more times. In DNA, the CDR3 is TGTGCCATCAGTGGAGGACAGGGTGGAACGAACACCGGGGAGCTGTTTTTT. Its translation is CAISGGQGGTNTGELFF. This chain connects TRBV10-3 to TRBJ2-2; the match to TRBD1 covers 8 bases. V was clipped by 4 bases and J by 0 bases; unmatched bases: 7. The length of the CDR3 is 17 residues. The V gene's germline CDR1 is ENHRY and CDR2 SYGVKD.

This clone was recorded many times. The gene calls are TRBV6-1 and TRBJ1-5, with 9 bases matching TRBD1. J gave up 3 bases and V 11 bases, and 5 bases lay outside the gene matches. CDR3 length equals 13 residues. Per the germline V gene, CDR1 is MNHNS and CDR2 is SASEGT. CDR3 protein: CACGTGPNQPQHF. The CDR3 DNA reads as TGTGCCTGTGGGACAGGGCCCAATCAGCCCCAGCATTTT.

This clone was counted many times. The chain couples TRBV10-2 to TRBJ1-5, with TRBD1 as a possible D gene (6 bases). V lost 6 bases and J 4 bases, leaving 10 bases between the germline ends. Germline V gene sequence: CDR1 WSHSY, CDR2 SAAADI. CDR3 length equals 13 residues. DNA for the CDR3: TGCGCCAGCAGAAGCGACAGGAATCAGCCCCAGCATTTT. Its translation is CASRSDRNQPQHF.

The sample holds many counts of this clone. V and J are TRBV5-1 and TRBJ2-1; TRBD2 aligns across 11 bases. The junction had 21 bases not matched to a gene; V was cut back by 0 bases and J by 7 bases. CDR1 SGHRS and CDR2 YFSETQ come from the germline V gene. The CDR3 is 21 amino acids. The CDR3 DNA is TGCGCCAGCAGCTTGGAGAGGCTATCGTCTAGCGGGGGGCCCGACGGGAATGAGCAGTTCTTC. Its protein product is CASSLERLSSSGGPDGNEQFF.

The sample holds many counts of this clone. The chain couples TRBV19 to TRBJ2-3, with a possible D match to TRBD1 (5 bases). There are 12 residues in the CDR3. The V end was cut by 5 bases, the J end by 6 bases, with 9 bases between. Germline values: CDR1 LNHDA, CDR2 SQIVND (reference sequence). The CDR3 loop is CASSGPGDTQYF. The CDR3 DNA is TGTGCCAGTAGTGGCCCAGGGGATACGCAGTATTTT.

This clone has a count of ten or more. This rearrangement joins TRBV5-1 to TRBJ2-5; D is possibly TRBD1 or TRBD2 (5 bases each). Per the germline V gene, CDR1 is SGHRS and CDR2 is YFSETQ. V lost 3 bases to trimming and J lost 5 bases, with 8 bases between them. CDR3 length: 12 residues. The CDR3 nucleotides read TGCGCCAGCAGCTCCGAGGGGGAGACCCAGTACTTC. The encoded protein is CASSSEGETQYF.

This clone came up many times. The chain is built from TRBV6-1 and TRBJ2-1; 11 bases are a match to TRBD2. J gave up 8 bases and V 11 bases, and 14 bases lay outside the gene matches. The CDR3 runs to 15 residues. Germline values: CDR1 MNHNS, CDR2 SASEGT. CDR3 protein: CAGGRVAGGGDEQFF. In DNA, the CDR3 is TGTGCCGGAGGCCGTGTAGCGGGAGGGGGGGATGAGCAGTTCTTC.

This clone was observed at least ten times. V is TRBV24-1 and J is TRBJ1-6; D uncertain. In germline, CDR1 is KGHDR, CDR2 SFDVKD. Trimming stripped 4 bases from V and 8 bases from J, with 14 bases between. CDR3 length equals 15 residues. Here the CDR3 reads CATSDQRPGYSPLHF. In DNA form, the CDR3 reads TGTGCCACCAGTGACCAGCGTCCGGGGTATTCACCCCTCCACTTT.

This clone was observed at least ten times. The CDR3 sequence: CASSLPGLAGGKNTQYF. Written as DNA, the CDR3 is TGCGCCAGCAGCTTACCGGGACTAGCGGGAGGGAAGAATACGCAGTATTTT. The gene calls are TRBV5-1 and TRBJ2-3; 16 bases match TRBD2. The germline gives CDR1 SGHRS, CDR2 YFSETQ. V lost 2 bases to trimming and J lost 7 bases; unmatched junction nucleotides: 7. The CDR3 length is 17 residues.

This clone is medium-sized by share. The J gene is TRBJ1-4, the V gene TRBV19, with TRBD1 as a possible D gene (6 bases). V was pared by 3 bases and J by 8 bases, with 13 bases between. The germline gives CDR1 LNHDA, CDR2 SQIVND (reference sequence). The CDR3 extends over 14 amino acids. CDR3: CASSIAGAGEKLFF. Here the CDR3 DNA reads TGTGCCAGTAGTATTGCGGGGGCCGGCGAAAAACTGTTTTTT. Filled out from reference TRBV19 and TRBJ1-4, the complete variable domain reads DGGITQSPKYLFRKEGQNVTLSCEQNLNHDAMYWYRQDPGQGLRLIYYSQIVNDFQKGDIAEGYSVSREKKESFPLTVTSAQKNPTAFYLCASSIAGAGEKLFFGSGTQLSVL.

This clone came up many times. The rearrangement links TRBV2 to TRBJ1-3; unclear D gene. The CDR3 totals 14 residues. In germline, CDR1 is SNHLY, CDR2 FYNNEI. V was shortened by 2 bases and J by 1 base, with 6 bases between the two germline ends. CDR3 DNA sequence: TGTGCCAGCAGTGAATTGCAGTCTGGAAACACCATATATTTT. It encodes CASSELQSGNTIYF.

At least ten counts were recorded for this clone. CDR3 residues: CASGDSGREQYF. CDR3 DNA: TGTGCCAGCGGGGACAGCGGGCGCGAGCAGTACTTC. The J gene is TRBJ2-7, the V gene TRBV11-2; D is perhaps TRBD1 (7 bases). This CDR3 region has 12 residues. Per the germline V gene, CDR1 is SGHAT and CDR2 is FQNNGV. Trimming pared 8 bases from V and 6 bases from J, leaving 14 bases between.

This clone came up many times. The chain couples TRBV12-3 or TRBV12-4 to TRBJ1-1, with D perhaps matching TRBD1 (5 bases). The V end was cut by 10 bases, the J end by 3 bases, with 18 bases between. CDR3 size: 14 residues. CDR3 nucleotide sequence: TGTGCCACCCTCATTATTCCGGGGGACACTGAAGCTTTCTTT. Translated, it gives CATLIIPGDTEAFF.

This clone was detected many times. V and J are TRBV7-2 and TRBJ2-7, with D tentatively TRBD1 (6 bases). The V and J ends lost 5 bases and 0 bases respectively, with 17 bases between them. In germline, CDR1 is SGHTA, CDR2 FQGNSA. The CDR3 consists of 16 residues. The CDR3 region is CASSPGQILSSYEQYF. The CDR3 bases are TGTGCCAGCAGCCCCGGACAGATCCTCAGCTCCTACGAGCAGTACTTC.

The sample holds many counts of this clone. The chain recombines TRBV5-8 with TRBJ1-1, with 10 positions matching TRBD1. The J segment lost 4 bases and the V segment lost 5 bases, leaving 2 bases of the junction unmatched. The germline V gene has CDR1 SGHTS and CDR2 YDEGEE. The CDR3 has 13 amino acids. CDR3 sequence: CASSWTGGTEAFF. The CDR3 DNA is TGTGCCAGCAGTTGGACAGGGGGCACTGAAGCTTTCTTT.

This clone was detected ten times or more. The J gene is TRBJ1-5, the V gene TRBV19, with D tentatively TRBD1 (5 bases). CDR1 is LNHDA, CDR2 SQIVND, per germline (reference sequence). The ends were cut back, 4 bases at V and 0 bases at J, with 10 bases in the middle. CDR3 length equals 15 residues. CDR3 coding DNA: TGTGCCAGTAGTAGCGGGACTCATAGCAATCAGCCCCAGCATTTT. It yields the protein CASSSGTHSNQPQHF. Full variable domain (remainder filled in from reference TRBV19 and TRBJ1-5): DGGITQSPKYLFRKEGQNVTLSCEQNLNHDAMYWYRQDPGQGLRLIYYSQIVNDFQKGDIAEGYSVSREKKESFPLTVTSAQKNPTAFYLCASSSGTHSNQPQHFGDGTRLSIL.

This clone was counted at least ten times. This chain connects TRBV7-9 to TRBJ2-6, with D maybe TRBD2 (6 bases). The CDR3 is made up of 17 amino acids. Trimming left V 5 bases short and J 0 bases short, with 14 bases between. Germline CDR1 reads SEHNR; CDR2 reads FQNEAQ (reference sequence). CDR3 sequence: CASSRGLGGSGANVLTF. In DNA form, the CDR3 reads TGTGCCAGCAGCCGGGGGTTGGGGGGCTCTGGGGCCAACGTCCTGACTTTC.

Many counts were recorded for this clone. The genes are TRBV7-9 and TRBJ2-2, with D maybe TRBD2 (5 bases). With 3 bases removed from V and 5 bases from J, the gap between germline ends came to 7 bases. CDR3 length: 13 residues. The germline V gene encodes CDR1 SEHNR and CDR2 FQNEAQ (reference sequence). The CDR3 reads CASSFGDTGELFF. The CDR3 DNA follows: TGTGCCAGCAGCTTCGGGGATACCGGGGAGCTGTTTTTT.

This clone was seen repeatedly, ten times or more. The chain couples TRBV9 to TRBJ1-1; 10 positions agree with TRBD1. The V and J ends lost 6 bases and 4 bases, in that order; junction bases with no gene match: 12. The CDR3 totals 16 residues. Germline CDR1 SGDLS, CDR2 YYNGEE. CDR3 in DNA: TGTGCCAGCACCCAGGGGGGGACAGGGGTCGGCACTGAAGCTTTCTTT. It is translated as CASTQGGTGVGTEAFF.